Included here is one T cell receptor (beta chain) sequence, with context. Its cognate antigen is unknown. The sample is drawn from a study of cytomegalovirus exposure and HLA in healthy donors. Overall study results and limits: In vitro work confirmed that a few CMV-associated chains recognize CMV antigens. According to a subsequent analysis, TCR clusters from the first cohort were inclined to appear together in the roughly 110 validation repertoires.

TCRdb keeps only in-frame clones here, not all; method: immunoSEQ multiplex PCR. The sample includes approximately 300,000 clones, approximately 90% of them seen just once. V lost 2 bases to trimming and J lost 2 bases, with 15 bases between them. Germline V gives CDR1 SGHVS, CDR2 FNYEAQ. The CDR3 consists of 16 residues. Sequenced material: PBMCs. This receptor was taken from a woman aged 25 to 39 in good health and CMV-seropositive. The chain has TRBV7-6 and TRBJ2-5, with D hard to call. CDR3 residues: CASSLLTAVGQETQYF. The CDR3 region has the DNA TGTGCCAGCAGCTTATTAACGGCGGTAGGGCAAGAGACCCAGTACTTC.